This TCR beta chain was sequenced for a study of cytomegalovirus exposure and HLA in healthy donors. Study as a whole: Earlier sequencing of 150 million to 200 million T cells yielded 120 million or so unique TCR beta sequences.

With 7 bases removed from V and 3 bases from J, the gap between germline ends came to 16 bases. The CDR3 consists of 14 residues. Germline assignment: CDR1 SEHNR and CDR2 FQNEAQ (reference sequence). General study points: Researchers catalogued about 150 TCR beta chains as cytomegalovirus-associated. Among TCR sequences, most were rare, though some public TCRs appeared in many donors. Across donors, presence/absence analyses took sequencing depth to be roughly uniform.

This clone was observed a few times. Its matching antigen is unknown. The PCR ran on 60 Vbeta and 13 Jbeta primers. Produced via immunoSEQ multiplex PCR; TCRdb's table is partial and in-frame only. The sample includes about 120,000 clones, 75% to 85% of them seen just once. Sequenced sample: PBMCs. The J gene is TRBJ2-7, the V gene TRBV7-9, with D perhaps TRBD2 (5 bases). The receptor comes from a man younger than 45 in good health and CMV-seronegative. The CDR3 protein is CASIGREFVYEQYF. As DNA, the CDR3 is TGTGCCAGCATCGGACGGGAATTCGTCTACGAGCAGTACTTC. Full variable domain (rest looked up from reference TRBV7-9 and TRBJ2-7): DTGVSQNPRHKITKRGQNVTFRCDPISEHNRLYWYRQTLGQGPEFLTYFQNEAQLEKSRLLSDRFSAERPKGSFSTLEIQRTEQGDSAMYLCASIGREFVYEQYFGPGTRLTVT.